The 30 T cell receptor beta chains listed next were all sequenced from one sample in a study of cytomegalovirus exposure and HLA in healthy donors. Use of 60 Vbeta and 13 Jbeta primers characterized the PCR. Sequencing was performed with immunoSEQ multiplex PCR; in TCRdb, only in-frame clones are kept and a portion is missing. The sample lists approximately 200,000 clones, roughly 78% occurring once. Sequencing was done on a sample of PBMCs. These receptors all stem from a girl aged 10 to 17 in good health and CMV-seropositive.

The chain uses TRBV9 and TRBJ2-5; 9 nucleotides match TRBD1. Germline V gene data show CDR1 as SGDLS and CDR2 as YYNGEE. The junction had 4 bases not matched to a gene; V was cut back by 2 bases and J by 2 bases. The CDR3 consists of 15 residues. The CDR3 DNA sequence: TGTGCCAGCAGCGTGGGGACAGGGAAGCAAGAGACCCAGTACTTC. Its protein product is CASSVGTGKQETQYF.

This sequence joins TRBV9 and TRBJ2-1, with 10 bases identical to TRBD2. After removal of 0 bases from V and 8 bases from J, the junction contained 5 bases not matched to a gene. The germline V gene has CDR1 SGDLS and CDR2 YYNGEE. CDR3 size: 15 residues. The CDR3 is CASSVDERGGDEQFF. The CDR3 DNA reads as TGTGCCAGCAGCGTAGACGAGCGGGGGGGCGATGAGCAGTTCTTC.

The chain carries TRBV11-2 and TRBJ1-5, with 7 bases aligning to TRBD1. Trimming cost V 3 bases and J 3 bases; bases outside gene matches: 2. This CDR3 spans 14 amino acids. Germline CDR1 reads SGHAT; CDR2 reads FQNNGV. CDR3 nucleotides: TGTGCCAGCAGCTTGACAGGGCCCAATCAGCCCCAGCATTTT. Residues: CASSLTGPNQPQHF.

This chain connects TRBV7-9 to TRBJ1-1, with D unresolved. The CDR3 runs 13 residues. Germline-derived CDR1 and CDR2 are SEHNR and FQNEAQ (reference sequence). The germline V and J ends were trimmed by 1 base and 7 bases, with 10 bases remaining between them. The CDR3 reads CASSLEVQFEAFF. CDR3 bases: TGTGCCAGCAGCTTAGAGGTACAGTTTGAAGCTTTCTTT.

The genes are TRBV5-5 and TRBJ2-1, with 14 bases identical to TRBD2. V shed 1 base, J shed 7 bases, and the junction held 13 bases outside the gene matches. CDR1 and CDR2 (germline): SGHKS, YYEKEE (reference sequence). This CDR3 has 19 amino acids. The CDR3 is CASSLQHRRLAGGPNEQFF. CDR3 DNA: TGTGCCAGCAGCTTGCAGCACCGGAGACTAGCGGGGGGGCCGAATGAGCAGTTCTTC.

This chain connects TRBV11-3 to TRBJ2-1; D not resolved. The V and J ends lost 4 bases and 6 bases respectively, with 16 bases between them. Germline-derived CDR1 and CDR2 are SGHNT and YENEEA. CDR3 length: 15 residues. The CDR3 sequence is CASSSDASPGNEQFF. The CDR3 DNA sequence: TGTGCCAGCAGCTCAGACGCGTCCCCGGGCAATGAGCAGTTCTTC.

This clone was found once. The chain has TRBV7-6 and TRBJ2-7; 9 bases are a match to TRBD1. Losses at the gene ends were 5 bases for V and 3 bases for J; bases not matched to a gene: 5. Germline V gene lookup returns CDR1 SGHVS and CDR2 FNYEAQ. The CDR3 spans 14 residues. The CDR3 DNA is TGTGCCAGCAGCCCCCCGACAGGGGGCTACGAGCAGTACTTC. Translation: CASSPPTGGYEQYF.

The chain employs TRBV6-6 and TRBJ2-7, with TRBD1 matching 7 bases. This CDR3 contains 15 residues. The germline V gene has CDR1 MNHNY and CDR2 SVGAGI (reference sequence). V dropped 6 bases and J dropped 6; count of bases not matched to a gene: 14. The CDR3 DNA sequence: TGTGCCAGCAGAAAAGACGCAGGGGGATGGGGCGAGCAGTACTTC. This codes for CASRKDAGGWGEQYF.

The V and J genes are TRBV5-1 and TRBJ2-7; TRBD2 matches 7 bases. The CDR3 totals 17 residues. Trimming removed 0 bases from V and 4 bases from J; junction bases left unmatched: 13. CDR1 SGHRS and CDR2 YFSETQ come from the germline V gene. This chain's CDR3 is CASSLALGGDRSYEQYF. In DNA form, the CDR3 reads TGCGCCAGCAGCTTGGCCCTGGGGGGGGACCGGTCGTACGAGCAGTACTTC.

The V call is TRBV6-1, the J call TRBJ2-5; possibly TRBD1 for D (5 bases). CDR3 length equals 12 residues. Trimming removed 5 bases at V and 13 bases at J, with 17 bases between. The germline CDR1 and CDR2 sequences are MNHNS and SASEGT. CDR3 sequence reads: CASSNLLGPVYF. CDR3 coding DNA: TGTGCCAGCAGTAACCTACTGGGGCCGGTGTACTTC.

The genes are TRBV5-1 and TRBJ1-1; perhaps TRBD1 as D (6 bases). This CDR3 region has 15 residues. V lost 7 bases to trimming and J lost 1 base, with 17 bases between them. Germline values: CDR1 SGHRS, CDR2 YFSETQ. The CDR3 loop reads CASAPEGTQNTEAFF. The CDR3 DNA reads TGCGCCAGCGCCCCTGAGGGGACACAGAACACTGAAGCTTTCTTT.

This chain joins TRBV7-9 and TRBJ2-5; 11 bases agree with TRBD1. Germline V gene lookup returns CDR1 SEHNR and CDR2 FQNEAQ (reference sequence). After removal of 2 bases from V and 5 bases from J, the junction contained 7 bases not matched to a gene. The CDR3 covers 16 residues. The CDR3 loop reads CASSLSGDRGTETQYF. The CDR3 nucleotides are TGTGCCAGCAGCTTATCCGGGGACAGGGGGACGGAGACCCAGTACTTC. Complete variable domain (other parts from reference TRBV7-9 and TRBJ2-5): DTGVSQNPRHKITKRGQNVTFRCDPISEHNRLYWYRQTLGQGPEFLTYFQNEAQLEKSRLLSDRFSAERPKGSFSTLEIQRTEQGDSAMYLCASSLSGDRGTETQYFGPGTRLLVL.

V usage is TRBV10-3 and J usage is TRBJ1-5; D call uncertain. V lost 2 bases and J lost 8, with 10 bases in between. Germline V gene data show CDR1 as ENHRY and CDR2 as SYGVKD. The CDR3 spans 13 residues. The CDR3 DNA reads as TGTGCCATCAGTGAGACGGTTAATGAGCCCCAGCATTTT. Protein product: CAISETVNEPQHF.

V and J are TRBV7-2 and TRBJ1-1; 8 bases are a match to TRBD1. Germline V gene lookup returns CDR1 SGHTA and CDR2 FQGNSA. V lost 8 bases, J lost 6 bases, and 14 bases stayed unmatched. The length of the CDR3 is 15 residues. The CDR3 DNA is TGTGCCAGCGACGGACAGGGCCCCCCGGTCCCTGAAGCTTTCTTT. Translating gives CASDGQGPPVPEAFF. Filled out from reference TRBV7-2 and TRBJ1-1, the complete variable domain reads GAGVSQSPSNKVTEKGKDVELRCDPISGHTALYWYRQSLGQGLEFLIYFQGNSAPDKSGLPSDRFSAERTGGSVSTLTIQRTQQEDSAVYLCASDGQGPPVPEAFFGQGTRLTVV.

Details on this clone: At one boundary the junction diverges from the germline segment, which might be a read error. The chain carries TRBV7-6 and TRBJ1-3; 8 positions match TRBD1. In germline, CDR1 is SGHVS, CDR2 FNYEAQ. The CDR3 totals 16 residues. In DNA, the CDR3 is TGTGCCAGCAGCCTAGCTACTGGGACAGGAGGAAACACCATATATTTT. It yields the protein CASSLATGTGGNTIYF.

The rearrangement links TRBV18 to TRBJ1-1; D is unresolved. Germline CDR1 and CDR2: KGHSH and LQKENI. The CDR3 covers 14 residues. V was cut by 0 bases and J by 1 base, with 6 bases left in between. The CDR3 protein is CASSPPSRNTEAFF. The CDR3, as DNA: TGTGCCAGCTCACCACCGTCGAGGAACACTGAAGCTTTCTTT.

J is TRBJ2-3 and V is TRBV11-2; 7 nucleotides line up with TRBD1. The CDR3 has 16 amino acids. After removal of 5 bases from V and 4 bases from J, the junction contained 12 bases not matched to a gene. Per the germline V gene, CDR1 is SGHAT and CDR2 is FQNNGV. CDR3 region: CASSRAIRGLPDTQYF. The CDR3 nucleotides are TGTGCCAGCAGCCGCGCGATAAGGGGGCTCCCAGATACGCAGTATTTT.

The genes are TRBV5-6 and TRBJ2-7; D may be TRBD2 (6 bases). CDR1 is SGHDT, CDR2 YYEEEE, per germline. Trimming took 0 bases from V and 12 from J, leaving 10 bases between them. The CDR3 is 11 amino acids. The CDR3 DNA is TGTGCCAGCAGCTTGGGGGGGGAAGCGTACTTC. It encodes CASSLGGEAYF.

The rearrangement uses TRBV7-6 and TRBJ2-3, with 16 bases lining up with TRBD2. The J segment lost 0 bases and the V segment lost 0 bases, leaving 3 bases of the junction unmatched. Germline V gene data show CDR1 as SGHVS and CDR2 as FNYEAQ. The CDR3 extends over 19 amino acids. CDR3 DNA: TGTGCCAGCAGCTTAGCGGGACTAGCGGGGGGGACCAGCACAGATACGCAGTATTTT. Translation: CASSLAGLAGGTSTDTQYF.

The V and J genes are TRBV6-5 and TRBJ1-2; 7 bases align to TRBD1. V shed 4 bases and J 4 bases; nucleotides not matched to a gene: 9. The germline V gene has CDR1 MNHEY and CDR2 SVGAGI. CDR3 length: 15 residues. In DNA form, the CDR3 reads TGTGCCAGCAGTTTCACCGGGACAGTGAGCTATGGCTACACCTTC. Translating gives CASSFTGTVSYGYTF.

The genes are TRBV6-1 and TRBJ2-5; 11 positions match TRBD1. Germline trimming cut 4 bases from V and 5 bases from J; bases unmatched to any gene: 6. Looked up from germline, CDR1 is MNHNS and CDR2 is SASEGT. The CDR3 has 15 amino acids. CDR3 bases: TGTGCCAGCAGTGGGACAGGGGGCTGGTCGGAGACCCAGTACTTC. Translating gives CASSGTGGWSETQYF.

This clone was seen a single time. This rearrangement joins TRBV6-5 to TRBJ2-7; tentatively, D is TRBD2 (5 bases). Germline V lookup: CDR1 MNHEY, CDR2 SVGAGI. The CDR3 has 13 amino acids. V gave up 0 bases and J gave up 8 bases, with 11 bases separating them. CDR3 coding DNA: TGTGCCAGCAGTTACTCGAGGGCAGCCCAGCAGTACTTC. Its translation is CASSYSRAAQQYF.

This rearrangement joins TRBV15 to TRBJ2-6, with D possibly matching TRBD1 (6 bases). CDR1 LNHNV and CDR2 YYDKDF come from the germline V gene (reference sequence). Trimming took off 3 bases at V and 0 bases at J, with 15 bases between the two ends. This CDR3 is 18 amino acids long. CDR3 sequence reads: CATSSETKDSSGANVLTF. The CDR3 DNA sequence: TGTGCCACCAGCAGCGAAACAAAGGACAGCTCTGGGGCCAACGTCCTGACTTTC. Full variable domain (remainder filled in from reference TRBV15 and TRBJ2-6): DAMVIQNPRYQVTQFGKPVTLSCSQTLNHNVMYWYQQKSSQAPKLLFHYYDKDFNNEADTPDNFQSRRPNTSFCFLDIRSPGLGDTAMYLCATSSETKDSSGANVLTFGAGSRLTVL.

The J gene is TRBJ1-1, the V gene TRBV5-4; 8 bases are a match to TRBD1. V shed 3 bases, J shed 6 bases, and the junction held 4 bases outside the gene matches. The CDR3 covers 13 residues. Germline assignment: CDR1 SGHNT and CDR2 YYREEE (reference sequence). The CDR3 DNA reads as TGTGCCAGCAGCTCGACAGGGGCGCCTGAAGCTTTCTTT. As protein: CASSSTGAPEAFF.

This CDR3 reads CASSQDPYSNQPQHF. For the CDR3, the DNA is TGCGCCAGCAGCCAAGACCCCTATAGCAATCAGCCCCAGCATTTT. J is TRBJ1-5 and V is TRBV4-3; D not resolved. The germline V gene has CDR1 LGHNA and CDR2 YSLEER. Trimming cost V 0 bases and J 0 bases, with 6 bases left between them. The CDR3 contains 15 residues.

V usage is TRBV19 and J usage is TRBJ1-5; 7 nucleotides line up with TRBD1. CDR3 length: 15 residues. CDR1 is LNHDA and CDR2 is SQIVND in the germline V gene (reference sequence). J gave up 1 base and V 7 bases, and 7 bases lay outside the gene matches. CDR3 DNA: TGTGCCAGTACTCGGGGACAGACAAGCAATCAGCCCCAGCATTTT. It codes for CASTRGQTSNQPQHF.

This clone was counted only a few times. The chain combines TRBV6-5 with TRBJ2-1; 7 bases fit TRBD2. Germline V CDR1 and CDR2: MNHEY, SVGAGI. This CDR3 is built from 15 residues. The V and J ends lost 9 bases and 7 bases, in that order; junction bases with no gene match: 15. The CDR3 reads CASWRSGTIINEQFF. In nucleotides, the CDR3 is TGTGCCAGTTGGAGATCCGGGACTATAATTAATGAGCAGTTCTTC.

In DNA form, the CDR3 reads TGCGCCAGCAGCTTGTTCAGGGGGGACGGGGACACTGAAGCTTTCTTT. Translation gives CASSLFRGDGDTEAFF. The J gene is TRBJ1-1, the V gene TRBV5-1, with 7 bases lining up with TRBD1. The ends lost 1 base at V and 3 bases at J; junction bases unmatched: 9. Germline lookup yields CDR1 SGHRS and CDR2 YFSETQ. CDR3 size: 16 residues.

V and J are TRBV5-1 and TRBJ2-7, with TRBD1 identical over 7 bases. Germline CDR1 is SGHRS and CDR2 is YFSETQ. Losses at the gene ends were 4 bases for V and 3 bases for J; bases not matched to a gene: 13. The CDR3 sequence is 16 residues long. As DNA, the CDR3 is TGCGCCAGCAGCAGGGGCCCGGGGACAGACTTCTACGAGCAGTACTTC. Encoded protein: CASSRGPGTDFYEQYF.

The chain carries TRBV7-2 and TRBJ2-2, with TRBD2 identical over 10 bases. This CDR3 region has 14 residues. The trim removed 7 bases at V and 7 bases at J, leaving 6 bases unmatched. Germline V gene data show CDR1 as SGHTA and CDR2 as FQGNSA. DNA of the CDR3: TGTGCCAGCACAGCGGGGGGGATGAGCGGGGAGCTGTTTTTT. Translation: CASTAGGMSGELFF.